This T cell receptor (beta chain) emerged from a study of T-cell reconstitution after alpha-beta-depleted transplantation in children. During its preparation, the TCRbeta library received unique molecular identifiers. Via MiXCR, TCRdb re-called the PCR reads, giving one row per CDR3 protein. The sample holds almost 400,000 distinct CDR3 sequences; roughly 21% are singletons and the top ten take over 3.5%. The CDR3 runs to 16 residues. Germline V gene sequence: CDR1 SGHTA, CDR2 FQGNSA. Trimming removed 3 bases from V and 2 bases from J; junction bases left unmatched: 4. The receptor was isolated from a human donor who donated a stem cell graft to a child with acute myeloid leukemia. V gene TRBV7-2 combines with J gene TRBJ2-7, with TRBD2 identical over 13 bases. The sample consisted of PBMCs from the stem cell graft donor, taken from the stem cell graft. CDR3 bases: TGTGCCAGCAGCTTTGAGGGGACTAGCGGGACCTACGAGCAGTACTTC. Amino acid sequence: CASSFEGTSGTYEQYF.